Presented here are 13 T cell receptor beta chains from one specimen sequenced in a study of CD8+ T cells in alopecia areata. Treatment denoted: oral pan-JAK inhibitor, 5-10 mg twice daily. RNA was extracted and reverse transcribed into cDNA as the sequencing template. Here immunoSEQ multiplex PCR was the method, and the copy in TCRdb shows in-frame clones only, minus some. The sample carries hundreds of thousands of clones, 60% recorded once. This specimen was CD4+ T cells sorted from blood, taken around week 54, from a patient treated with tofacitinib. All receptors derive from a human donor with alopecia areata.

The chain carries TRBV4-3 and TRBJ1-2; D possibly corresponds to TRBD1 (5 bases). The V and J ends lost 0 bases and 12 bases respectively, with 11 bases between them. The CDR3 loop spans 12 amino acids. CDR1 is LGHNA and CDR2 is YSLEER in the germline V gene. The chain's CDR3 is CASSQDRGVNTF. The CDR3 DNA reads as TGCGCCAGCAGCCAAGATCGGGGGGTAAACACCTTC.

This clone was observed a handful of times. The CDR3 spells CASTNRGNEAEAFF. In DNA, the CDR3 is TGTGCCAGCACCAACAGGGGAAATGAGGCTGAAGCTTTCTTT. V is TRBV9 and J is TRBJ1-1, with 7 positions matching TRBD1. With V trimmed by 6 bases and J by 6 bases, 11 bases remained unmatched. This CDR3 contains 14 residues. Germline loops: CDR1 SGDLS, CDR2 YYNGEE.

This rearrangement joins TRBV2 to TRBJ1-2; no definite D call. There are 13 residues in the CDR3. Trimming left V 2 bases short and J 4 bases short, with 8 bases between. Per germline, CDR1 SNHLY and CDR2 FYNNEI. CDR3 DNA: TGTGCCAGCAGTGAAAGGACGGGCTATGGCTACACCTTC. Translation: CASSERTGYGYTF.

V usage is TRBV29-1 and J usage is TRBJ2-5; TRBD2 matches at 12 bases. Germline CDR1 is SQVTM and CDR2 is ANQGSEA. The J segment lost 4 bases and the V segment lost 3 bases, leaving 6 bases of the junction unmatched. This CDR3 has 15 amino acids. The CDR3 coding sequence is TGCAGCGTTGACCCCCTAGCGGGGGGGGGAGAGACCCAGTACTTC. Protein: CSVDPLAGGGETQYF.

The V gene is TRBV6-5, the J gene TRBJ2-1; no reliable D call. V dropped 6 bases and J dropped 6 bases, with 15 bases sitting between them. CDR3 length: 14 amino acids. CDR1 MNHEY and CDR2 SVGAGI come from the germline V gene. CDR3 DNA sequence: TGTGCCAGCAGCGAATTAACAAGGTCCAATGAGCAGTTCTTC. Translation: CASSELTRSNEQFF.

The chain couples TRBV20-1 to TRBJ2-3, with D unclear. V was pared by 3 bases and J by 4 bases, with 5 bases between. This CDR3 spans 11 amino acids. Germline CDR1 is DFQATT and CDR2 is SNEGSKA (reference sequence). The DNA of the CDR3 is TGCAGTGCTAGGATAGCAGATACGCAGTATTTT. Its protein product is CSARIADTQYF.

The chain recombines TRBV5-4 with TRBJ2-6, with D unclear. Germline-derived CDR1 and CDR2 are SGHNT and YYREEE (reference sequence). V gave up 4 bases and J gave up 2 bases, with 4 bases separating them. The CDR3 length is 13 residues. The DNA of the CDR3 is TGTGCCAGCAGCCAAGCTGGGGCCAACGTCCTGACTTTC. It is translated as CASSQAGANVLTF.

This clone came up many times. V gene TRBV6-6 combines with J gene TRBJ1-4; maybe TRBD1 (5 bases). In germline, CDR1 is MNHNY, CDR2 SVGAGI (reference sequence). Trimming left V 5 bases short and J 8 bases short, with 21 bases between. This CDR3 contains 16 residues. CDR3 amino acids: CASSPHATWGGEKLFF. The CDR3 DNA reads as TGTGCCAGCAGTCCCCACGCCACGTGGGGCGGGGAAAAACTGTTTTTT.

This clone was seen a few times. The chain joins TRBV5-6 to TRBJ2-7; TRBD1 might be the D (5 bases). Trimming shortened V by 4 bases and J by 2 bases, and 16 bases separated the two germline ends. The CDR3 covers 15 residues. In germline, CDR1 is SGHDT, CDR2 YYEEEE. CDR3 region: CASSLMTVIAYEQYF. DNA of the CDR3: TGTGCCAGCAGCCTGATGACAGTCATCGCCTACGAGCAGTACTTC.

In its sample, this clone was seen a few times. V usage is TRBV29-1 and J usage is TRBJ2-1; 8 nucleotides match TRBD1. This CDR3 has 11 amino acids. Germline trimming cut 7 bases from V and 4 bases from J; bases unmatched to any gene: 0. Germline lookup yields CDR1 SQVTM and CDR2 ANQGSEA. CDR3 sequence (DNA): TGCAGCGGGGACAGGTACAATGAGCAGTTCTTC. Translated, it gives CSGDRYNEQFF.

CDR3 sequence: CSVARGSNQPQHF. CDR3 in DNA: TGCAGCGTTGCAAGGGGATCCAATCAGCCCCAGCATTTT. The gene calls are TRBV29-1 and TRBJ1-5; TRBD1 might be the D (5 bases). The length of the CDR3 is 13 residues. Germline loops: CDR1 SQVTM, CDR2 ANQGSEA. Trimming removed 4 bases at V and 3 bases at J, with 10 bases between.

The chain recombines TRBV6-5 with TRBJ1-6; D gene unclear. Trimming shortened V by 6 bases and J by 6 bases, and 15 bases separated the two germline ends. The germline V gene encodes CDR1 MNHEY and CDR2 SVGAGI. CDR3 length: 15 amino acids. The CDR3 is CASSTNPGLNSPLHF. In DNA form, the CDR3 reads TGTGCCAGCAGCACCAACCCAGGACTTAATTCACCCCTCCACTTT.

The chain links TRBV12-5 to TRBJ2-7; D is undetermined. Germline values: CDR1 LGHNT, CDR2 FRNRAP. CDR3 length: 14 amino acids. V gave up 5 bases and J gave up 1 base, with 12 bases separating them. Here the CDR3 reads CASGPTDRSYEQYF. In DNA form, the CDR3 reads TGTGCTAGTGGTCCGACGGACCGTTCCTACGAGCAGTACTTC.